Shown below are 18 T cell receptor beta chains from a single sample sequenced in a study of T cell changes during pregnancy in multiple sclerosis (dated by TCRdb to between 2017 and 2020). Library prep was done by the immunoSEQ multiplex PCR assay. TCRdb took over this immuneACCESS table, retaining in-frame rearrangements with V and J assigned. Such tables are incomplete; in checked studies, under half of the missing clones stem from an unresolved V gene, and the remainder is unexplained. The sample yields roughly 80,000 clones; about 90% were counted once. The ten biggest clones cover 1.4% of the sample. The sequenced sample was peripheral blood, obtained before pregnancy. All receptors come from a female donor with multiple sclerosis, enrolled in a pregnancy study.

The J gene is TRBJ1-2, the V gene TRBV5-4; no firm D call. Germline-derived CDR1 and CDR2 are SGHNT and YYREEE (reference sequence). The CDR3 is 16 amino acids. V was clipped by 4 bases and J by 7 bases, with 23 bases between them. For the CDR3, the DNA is TGTGCCAGCAGCCTCAGTACCGGGCTCCCGGACTCTGGCTACACCTTC. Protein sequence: CASSLSTGLPDSGYTF.

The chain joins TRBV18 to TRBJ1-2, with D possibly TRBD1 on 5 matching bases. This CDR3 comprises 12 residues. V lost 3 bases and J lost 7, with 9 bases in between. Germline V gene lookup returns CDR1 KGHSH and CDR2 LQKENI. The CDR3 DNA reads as TGTGCCAGCTCACCGCGGGGGTTTGGCTACACCTTC. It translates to CASSPRGFGYTF.

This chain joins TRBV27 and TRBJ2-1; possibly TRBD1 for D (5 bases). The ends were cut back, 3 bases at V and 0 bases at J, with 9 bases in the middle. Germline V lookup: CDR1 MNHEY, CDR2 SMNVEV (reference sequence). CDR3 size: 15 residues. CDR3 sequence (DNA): TGTGCCAGCAGTTTGGACACTCTCTCCTACAATGAGCAGTTCTTC. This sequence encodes CASSLDTLSYNEQFF.

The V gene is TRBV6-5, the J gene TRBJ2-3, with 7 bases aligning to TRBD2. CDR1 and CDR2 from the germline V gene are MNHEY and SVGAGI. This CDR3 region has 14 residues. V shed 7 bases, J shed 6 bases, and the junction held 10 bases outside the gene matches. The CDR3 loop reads CASKAAGVADTQYF. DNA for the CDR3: TGTGCCAGCAAGGCGGCGGGGGTGGCGGATACGCAGTATTTT.

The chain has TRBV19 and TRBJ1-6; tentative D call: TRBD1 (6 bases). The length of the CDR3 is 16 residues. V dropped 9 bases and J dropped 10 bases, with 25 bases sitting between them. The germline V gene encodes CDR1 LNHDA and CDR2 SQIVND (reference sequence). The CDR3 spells CASRLGSGDFGSPLHF. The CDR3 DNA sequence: TGTGCCAGCCGCTTGGGTTCAGGGGATTTCGGCTCACCCCTCCACTTT.

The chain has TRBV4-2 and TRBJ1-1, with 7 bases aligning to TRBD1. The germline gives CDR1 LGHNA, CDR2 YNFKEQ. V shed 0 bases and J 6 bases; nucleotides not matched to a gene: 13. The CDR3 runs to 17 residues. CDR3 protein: CASSQDHRDRLGPEAFF. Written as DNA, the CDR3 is TGTGCCAGCAGCCAAGATCATCGGGACAGATTAGGACCTGAAGCTTTCTTT.

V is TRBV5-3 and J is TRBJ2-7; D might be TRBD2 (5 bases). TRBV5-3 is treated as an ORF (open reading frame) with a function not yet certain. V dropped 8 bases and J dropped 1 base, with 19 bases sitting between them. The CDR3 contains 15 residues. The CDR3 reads CASPVAGLQSYEQYF. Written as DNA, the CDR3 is TGTGCCAGCCCGGTTGCGGGCTTGCAGTCCTACGAGCAGTACTTC.

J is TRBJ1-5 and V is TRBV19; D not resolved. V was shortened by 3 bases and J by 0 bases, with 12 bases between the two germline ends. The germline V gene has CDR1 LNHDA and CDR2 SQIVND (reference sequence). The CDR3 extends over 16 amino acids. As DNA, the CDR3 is TGTGCCAGTAGTATGGTGAGGATAAATAGCAATCAGCCCCAGCATTTT. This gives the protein CASSMVRINSNQPQHF. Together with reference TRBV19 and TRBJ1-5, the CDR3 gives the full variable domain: DGGITQSPKYLFRKEGQNVTLSCEQNLNHDAMYWYRQDPGQGLRLIYYSQIVNDFQKGDIAEGYSVSREKKESFPLTVTSAQKNPTAFYLCASSMVRINSNQPQHFGDGTRLSIL.

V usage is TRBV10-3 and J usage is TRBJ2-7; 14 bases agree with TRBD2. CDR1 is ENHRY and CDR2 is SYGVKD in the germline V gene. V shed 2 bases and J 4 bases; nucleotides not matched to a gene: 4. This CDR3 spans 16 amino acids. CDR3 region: CAISEMGLAGEYEQYF. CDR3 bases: TGTGCCATCAGTGAGATGGGACTAGCGGGGGAATACGAGCAGTACTTC.

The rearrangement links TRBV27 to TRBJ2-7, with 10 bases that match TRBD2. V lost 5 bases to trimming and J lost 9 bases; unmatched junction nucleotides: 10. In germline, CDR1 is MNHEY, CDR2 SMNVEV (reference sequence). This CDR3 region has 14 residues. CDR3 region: CASSQGLAPGGQYF. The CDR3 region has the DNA TGTGCCAGCAGTCAGGGACTAGCGCCAGGAGGGCAGTACTTC.

In DNA form, the CDR3 reads TGTGCCAGTAGCCCGGGAAGCTCCTACAATGAGCAGTTCTTC. Protein sequence: CASSPGSSYNEQFF. The V and J genes are TRBV19 and TRBJ2-1; TRBD2 is a possible D gene (5 bases). The CDR3 extends over 14 amino acids. The germline V gene has CDR1 LNHDA and CDR2 SQIVND (reference sequence). The germline V and J ends were trimmed by 6 bases and 0 bases, with 9 bases remaining between them.

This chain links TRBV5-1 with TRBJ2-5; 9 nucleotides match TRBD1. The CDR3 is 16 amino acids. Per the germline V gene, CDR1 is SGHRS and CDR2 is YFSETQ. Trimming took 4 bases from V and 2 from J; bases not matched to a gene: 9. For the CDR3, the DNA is TGCGCCAGCAGCCGACGGACAGGGGCTCCACAAGAGACCCAGTACTTC. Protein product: CASSRRTGAPQETQYF.

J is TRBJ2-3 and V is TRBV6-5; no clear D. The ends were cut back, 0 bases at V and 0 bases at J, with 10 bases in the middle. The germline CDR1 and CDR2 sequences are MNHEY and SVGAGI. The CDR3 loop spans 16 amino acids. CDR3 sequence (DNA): TGTGCCAGCAGTTACTCGATGTGGCCGAGCACAGATACGCAGTATTTT. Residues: CASSYSMWPSTDTQYF.

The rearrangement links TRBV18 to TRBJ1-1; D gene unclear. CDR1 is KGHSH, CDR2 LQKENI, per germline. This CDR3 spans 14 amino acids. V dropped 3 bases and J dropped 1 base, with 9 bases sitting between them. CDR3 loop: CASSPAGGNTEAFF. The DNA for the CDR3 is TGTGCCAGCTCACCGGCGGGAGGGAACACTGAAGCTTTCTTT.

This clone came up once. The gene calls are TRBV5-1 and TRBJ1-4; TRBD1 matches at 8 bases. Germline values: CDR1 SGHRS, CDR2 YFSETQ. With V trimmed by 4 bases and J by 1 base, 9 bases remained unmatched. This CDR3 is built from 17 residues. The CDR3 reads CASSLGQGAVTNEKLFF. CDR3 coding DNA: TGCGCCAGCAGCCTGGGTCAGGGGGCAGTAACTAATGAAAAACTGTTTTTT.

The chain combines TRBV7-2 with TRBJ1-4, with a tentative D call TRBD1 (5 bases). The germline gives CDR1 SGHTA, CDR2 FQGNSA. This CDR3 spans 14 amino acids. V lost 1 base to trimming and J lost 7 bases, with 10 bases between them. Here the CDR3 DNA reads TGTGCCAGCAGCTTAGAGGGACTGTCTGAAAAACTGTTTTTT. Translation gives CASSLEGLSEKLFF.

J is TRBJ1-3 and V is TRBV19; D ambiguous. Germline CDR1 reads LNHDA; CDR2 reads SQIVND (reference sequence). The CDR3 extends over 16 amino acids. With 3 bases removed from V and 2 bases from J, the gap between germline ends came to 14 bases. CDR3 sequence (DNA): TGTGCCAGTAGTATTTTGGGAGCTTTCGCTGGAAACACCATATATTTT. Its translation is CASSILGAFAGNTIYF.

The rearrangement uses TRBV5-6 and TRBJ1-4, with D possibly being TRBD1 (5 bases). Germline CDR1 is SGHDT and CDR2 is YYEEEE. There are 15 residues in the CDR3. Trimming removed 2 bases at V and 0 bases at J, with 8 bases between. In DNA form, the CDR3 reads TGTGCCAGCAGCTTTGACAGTTCAACTAATGAAAAACTGTTTTTT. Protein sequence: CASSFDSSTNEKLFF. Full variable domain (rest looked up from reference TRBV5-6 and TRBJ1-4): DAGVTQSPTHLIKTRGQQVTLRCSPKSGHDTVSWYQQALGQGPQFIFQYYEEEERQRGNFPDRFSGHQFPNYSSELNVNALLLGDSALYLCASSFDSSTNEKLFFGSGTQLSVL.